Below, 22 T cell receptor beta chains from the same sample are listed, as sequenced in a study of blood T cell repertoires in COVID-19. Sequenced by immunoSEQ multiplex PCR; TCRdb stores in-frame clones only, minus some. The sample lists about 89,000 clones, 75% to 90% seen once, with roughly 15% in the top ten. Specimen: peripheral blood. The receptors here all came from a male donor with acute or convalescent COVID-19.

The chain recombines TRBV6-5 with TRBJ2-7, with 8 positions matching TRBD1. The CDR3 extends over 14 amino acids. The germline gives CDR1 MNHEY, CDR2 SVGAGI. V gave up 7 bases and J gave up 2 bases; unmatched junction bases: 7. This CDR3 is CASIQGAGTYEQYF. CDR3 DNA: TGTGCCAGCATTCAGGGGGCAGGGACCTACGAGCAGTACTTC.

The CDR3 sequence: CASSLTQPRNTIYF. The CDR3 DNA is TGTGCCAGCAGCCTAACGCAACCCCGAAACACCATATATTTT. V usage is TRBV11-2 and J usage is TRBJ1-3; unclear D gene. Germline assignment: CDR1 SGHAT and CDR2 FQNNGV. Trimming removed 5 bases from V and 5 bases from J, with 13 bases in between. The CDR3 runs 14 residues.

The rearrangement links TRBV9 to TRBJ2-3; 8 bases are shared with TRBD1. The junction had 6 bases not matched to a gene; V was cut back by 3 bases and J by 0 bases. Germline V gives CDR1 SGDLS, CDR2 YYNGEE. This CDR3 region has 16 residues. DNA for the CDR3: TGTGCCAGCAGCGGCAGGGGGCCTGCTAGCACAGATACGCAGTATTTT. Its protein is CASSGRGPASTDTQYF.

CDR3 bases: TGCAGTGCTAGTCGGGAAAGAGCGGGGGGCTCGTACCAAGAGACCCAGTACTTC. Encoded protein: CSASRERAGGSYQETQYF. This sequence joins TRBV20-1 and TRBJ2-5, with 9 bases identical to TRBD2. CDR1 and CDR2 from the germline V gene are DFQATT and SNEGSKA (reference sequence). After removal of 3 bases from V and 0 bases from J, the junction contained 14 bases not matched to a gene. This CDR3 is built from 18 residues.

V gene TRBV6-4 combines with J gene TRBJ2-1; 14 nucleotides agree with TRBD2. The V gene end was trimmed by 3 bases and the J gene end by 9 bases; junction bases not matched to a gene: 4. CDR1 MRHNA and CDR2 SNTAGT come from the germline V gene. The CDR3 loop spans 15 amino acids. DNA of the CDR3: TGTGCCAGCAGTGAGACTAGCGGGGGGGCTGGTGAGCAGTTCTTC. It yields the protein CASSETSGGAGEQFF.

The chain has TRBV3-1 (or the pseudogene TRBV3-2) and TRBJ2-7; D unresolved. Trimming took off 1 base at V and 7 bases at J, with 17 bases between the two ends. This CDR3 region has 15 residues. Germline V gene data show CDR1 as LGHDT and CDR2 as YNNKEL (reference sequence). CDR3 coding DNA: TGTGCCAGCAGCCAAGCCTCGGTCCCCGCAGGAGAGCAGTACTTC. Translating gives CASSQASVPAGEQYF.

The V call is TRBV7-6, the J call TRBJ1-2, with TRBD1 matching 8 bases. Germline-derived CDR1 and CDR2 are SGHVS and FNYEAQ. CDR3 length: 15 amino acids. J gave up 3 bases and V 0 bases, and 3 bases lay outside the gene matches. The CDR3: CASSLAPTGDYGYTF. For the CDR3, the DNA is TGTGCCAGCAGCTTAGCCCCGACAGGGGACTATGGCTACACCTTC.

The rearrangement links TRBV18 to TRBJ1-1; D might be TRBD1 (5 bases). There are 14 residues in the CDR3. V was clipped by 2 bases and J by 0 bases, with 7 bases between them. Germline lookup yields CDR1 KGHSH and CDR2 LQKENI. For the CDR3, the DNA is TGTGCCAGCTCACCAAGGGGCTTGAACACTGAAGCTTTCTTT. Translated: CASSPRGLNTEAFF.

In its sample, this clone was seen once. The chain joins TRBV5-6 to TRBJ1-4, with 7 bases that match TRBD1. V shed 3 bases, J shed 6 bases, and the junction held 11 bases outside the gene matches. Germline V gene sequence: CDR1 SGHDT, CDR2 YYEEEE. This CDR3 has 16 residues. The CDR3 protein is CASSYRGRGLDEKLFF. DNA for the CDR3: TGTGCCAGCAGCTACCGCGGGAGGGGGCTAGATGAAAAACTGTTTTTT.

In this sample, this clone turned up a few times. The same CDR3 arises from other DNA sequences in this sample as well. This sequence joins TRBV19 and TRBJ1-3; perhaps TRBD1 as D (6 bases). CDR3 size: 14 residues. V dropped 4 bases and J dropped 2 bases, with 9 bases sitting between them. Per germline, CDR1 LNHDA and CDR2 SQIVND (reference sequence). The CDR3 DNA reads as TGTGCCAGTAGTAGGGGGGGGCCTGGAAACACCATATATTTT. This encodes CASSRGGPGNTIYF.

This chain connects TRBV10-3 to TRBJ2-5; TRBD2 aligns across 10 bases. V shed 5 bases and J 0 bases; nucleotides not matched to a gene: 6. Germline CDR1 reads ENHRY; CDR2 reads SYGVKD. This CDR3 comprises 16 residues. The CDR3 DNA reads as TGTGCCATCAGTATAGGGCTAGCGGGGGACCAAGAGACCCAGTACTTC. It encodes CAISIGLAGDQETQYF.

A few counts support this clone. The genes are TRBV15 and TRBJ2-1, with 11 bases that match TRBD1. This CDR3 is built from 17 residues. Per the germline V gene, CDR1 is LNHNV and CDR2 is YYDKDF (reference sequence). Losses at the gene ends were 0 bases for V and 2 bases for J; bases not matched to a gene: 3. The CDR3 region is CATSRDPGQGAYNEQFF. CDR3 nucleotides: TGTGCCACCAGCAGAGATCCGGGACAGGGGGCCTACAATGAGCAGTTCTTC.

This sequence joins TRBV6-5 and TRBJ2-7; no firm D call. Germline loops: CDR1 MNHEY, CDR2 SVGAGI. CDR3 size: 11 residues. With 6 bases removed from V and 4 bases from J, the gap between germline ends came to 7 bases. In DNA, the CDR3 is TGTGCCAGCAGGAACGAGTACGAGCAGTACTTC. Encoded protein: CASRNEYEQYF.

V and J are TRBV27 and TRBJ1-1; a possible D gene is TRBD1 (5 bases). The V gene's germline CDR1 is MNHEY and CDR2 SMNVEV (reference sequence). The CDR3 has 14 amino acids. Trimming stripped 0 bases from V and 4 bases from J, with 9 bases between. CDR3 DNA: TGTGCCAGCAGTTTATCTCGGGGGACCACTGAAGCTTTCTTT. This codes for CASSLSRGTTEAFF.

This sequence joins TRBV30 and TRBJ2-7; D ambiguous. V was clipped by 2 bases and J by 2 bases, with 16 bases between them. Germline CDR1 reads GTSNPN; CDR2 reads SVGIG (reference sequence). The CDR3 has 15 amino acids. The CDR3 coding sequence is TGTGCCTGGAGTATCTTTGAACAGCCGACCTACGAGCAGTACTTC. It is translated as CAWSIFEQPTYEQYF.

V usage is TRBV5-1 and J usage is TRBJ2-5; no clear D gene. The germline V and J ends were trimmed by 0 bases and 2 bases, with 11 bases remaining between them. The CDR3 spans 15 residues. CDR1 is SGHRS and CDR2 is YFSETQ in the germline V gene. CDR3 sequence reads: CASSLGSGSQETQYF. CDR3 DNA sequence: TGCGCCAGCAGCTTGGGGAGTGGGTCTCAAGAGACCCAGTACTTC.

The rearrangement uses TRBV12-2 and TRBJ1-2; TRBD1, the table's D call, lacks a check against the DNA. TRBV12-2 is a known pseudogene. The CDR3 is 15 residues long. This CDR3 is CASRPGTGTGYGYTF. The CDR3 DNA sequence: TGTGCAAGTCGCCCCGGGACCGGGACAGGGTATGGCTACACCTTC.

This chain uses TRBV6-5 with TRBJ1-1; 10 nucleotides agree with TRBD1. The V and J ends lost 6 bases and 10 bases, in that order; junction bases with no gene match: 11. Germline CDR1 is MNHEY and CDR2 is SVGAGI. The CDR3 length is 14 residues. The CDR3 DNA reads TGTGCCAGCAGGCAAACCGGGACAGGGGCAGGAGCTTTCTTT. Its translation: CASRQTGTGAGAFF.

The gene calls are TRBV28 and TRBJ2-7; 8 bases are shared with TRBD2. CDR1 and CDR2 from the germline V gene are MDHEN and SYDVKM. The V and J ends lost 10 bases and 6 bases, in that order; junction bases with no gene match: 17. The CDR3 sequence is 15 residues long. The CDR3, as DNA: TGTGCCACCACACCGCGGGGGGCCGCGCGGACCGAGCAGTACTTC. As protein: CATTPRGAARTEQYF.

About this clone: The sample contains more than one DNA sequence encoding this CDR3. The chain links TRBV12-3 or TRBV12-4 to TRBJ1-2; tentative D call: TRBD1 (5 bases). V lost 3 bases, J lost 7 bases, and 9 bases lay in between. CDR3 length: 12 amino acids. The CDR3 sequence is CASSFDSGGYTF. The CDR3 DNA is TGTGCCAGCAGTTTTGACAGTGGTGGCTACACCTTC.

The chain combines TRBV11-2 with TRBJ1-6; TRBD1 might be the D (6 bases). From germline, CDR1 is SGHAT and CDR2 FQNNGV. The CDR3 is made up of 18 amino acids. The ends were cut back, 7 bases at V and 0 bases at J, with 19 bases in the middle. The CDR3 coding sequence is TGTGCCAGCACCCCTTCTACAGGGCTAAGCTCCTATAATTCACCCCTCCACTTT. Translated, it gives CASTPSTGLSSYNSPLHF.

The genes are TRBV18 and TRBJ1-3; possibly TRBD1 for D (5 bases). This CDR3 spans 15 amino acids. CDR1 is KGHSH, CDR2 LQKENI, per germline. The ends were cut back, 8 bases at V and 2 bases at J, with 16 bases in the middle. CDR3 in DNA: TGTGCCAGCGCCGAAAGTCGGGGGACTGGAAACACCATATATTTT. This translates into CASAESRGTGNTIYF.